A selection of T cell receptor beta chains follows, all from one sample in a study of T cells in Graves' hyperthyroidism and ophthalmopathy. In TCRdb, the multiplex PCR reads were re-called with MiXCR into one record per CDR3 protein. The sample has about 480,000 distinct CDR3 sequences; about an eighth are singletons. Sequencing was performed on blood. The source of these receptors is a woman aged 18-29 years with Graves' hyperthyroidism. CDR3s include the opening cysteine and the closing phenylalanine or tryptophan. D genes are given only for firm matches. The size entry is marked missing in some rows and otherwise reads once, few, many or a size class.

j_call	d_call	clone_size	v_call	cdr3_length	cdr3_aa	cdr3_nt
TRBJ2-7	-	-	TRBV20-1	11	CSASYGKEQYF	TGCAGTGCTAGTTACGGGAAAGAGCAGTACTTC
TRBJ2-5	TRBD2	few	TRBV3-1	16	CASSQGLAGGRETQYF	TGTGCCAGCAGCCAAGGACTAGCGGGAGGGAGAGAGACCCAGTACTTC
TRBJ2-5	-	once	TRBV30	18	CAWSGWPEVSLLLETQYF	TGTGCCTGGAGTGGCTGGCCTGAGGTCTCCTTACTACTAGAGACCCAGTACTTC
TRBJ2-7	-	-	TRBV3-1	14	CASSHVPGAYEQYF	TGTGCCAGCAGCCACGTCCCAGGGGCCTACGAGCAGTACTTC
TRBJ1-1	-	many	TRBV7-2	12	CASSQRSTEAFF	TGTGCCAGCAGCCAAAGGTCGACTGAAGCTTTCTTT
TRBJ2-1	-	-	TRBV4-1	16	CASSQDFSGSYNEQFF	TGCGCCAGCAGCCAAGATTTTAGCGGCTCCTACAATGAGCAGTTCTTC
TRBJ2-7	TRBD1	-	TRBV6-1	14	CASRGQLSSYEQYF	TGTGCCAGCCGGGGACAGCTGAGCTCCTACGAGCAGTACTTC
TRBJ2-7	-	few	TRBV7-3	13	CASSLWKLSEQYF	TGTGCCAGCAGCTTATGGAAGTTGAGCGAGCAGTACTTC
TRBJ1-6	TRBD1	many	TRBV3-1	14	CASSHSTGWKPLHF	TGTGCCAGCAGCCACTCGACAGGGTGGAAACCCCTCCACTTT
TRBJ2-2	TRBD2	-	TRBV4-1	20	CASSQDDRDGLAGRTGELFF	TGCGCCAGCAGCCAAGATGATCGGGACGGACTAGCGGGAAGGACCGGGGAGCTGTTTTTT
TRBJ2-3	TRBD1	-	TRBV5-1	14	CASPRRQGTDTQYF	TGCGCCAGCCCCCGGAGACAGGGAACAGATACGCAGTATTTT
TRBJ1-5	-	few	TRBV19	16	CASSAEHRVYTQPQHF	TGTGCCAGTAGTGCGGAACACAGGGTTTACACTCAGCCCCAGCATTTT
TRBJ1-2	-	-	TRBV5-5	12	CASSLVRDGYTF	TGTGCCAGCAGCTTGGTTCGGGATGGCTACACCTTC
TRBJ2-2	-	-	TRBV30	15	CAWSRKQDFTGELFF	TGTGCCTGGAGTCGAAAACAAGATTTCACCGGGGAGCTGTTTTTT
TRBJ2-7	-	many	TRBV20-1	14	CSAMGGRNSYEQYF	TGCAGTGCCATGGGGGGCCGCAACTCCTACGAGCAGTACTTC
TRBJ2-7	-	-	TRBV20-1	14	CSASRGEGAYEQYF	TGCAGTGCCTCTCGGGGGGAGGGGGCCTACGAGCAGTACTTC
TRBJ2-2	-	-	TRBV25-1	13	CASSDGGTGELFF	TGTGCCAGCAGTGATGGGGGAACCGGGGAGCTGTTTTTT
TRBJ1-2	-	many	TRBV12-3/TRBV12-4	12	CASSFHPHGYTF	TGTGCCAGCAGTTTCCACCCCCACGGCTACACCTTC
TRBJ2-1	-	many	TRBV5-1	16	CASSLLSGGGYNEQFF	TGCGCCAGCAGCTTGCTCTCAGGTGGGGGCTACAATGAGCAGTTCTTC
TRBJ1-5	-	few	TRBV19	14	CASLPGQSNQPQHF	TGTGCCAGCCTACCGGGCCAAAGCAATCAGCCCCAGCATTTT
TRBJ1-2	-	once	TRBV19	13	CASSNDRMMGYTF	TGTGCCAGTAGTAACGACAGGATGATGGGCTACACCTTC
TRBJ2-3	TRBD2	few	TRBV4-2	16	CASSRLSSGSGDTQYF	TGTGCCAGCAGCCGCCTTTCTAGCGGGAGTGGGGATACGCAGTATTTT
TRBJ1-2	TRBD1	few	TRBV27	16	CASRTGTGSRAYGYTF	TGTGCCAGCAGAACCGGGACAGGTTCTCGTGCTTATGGCTACACCTTC
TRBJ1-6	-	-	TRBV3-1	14	CASSQDDTSSPLHF	TGTGCCAGCAGCCAAGACGACACAAGTTCACCCCTCCACTTT
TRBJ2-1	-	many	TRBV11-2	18	CASSLVKRQTSNYNEQFF	TGTGCCAGCAGCTTAGTGAAGCGGCAAACATCTAATTACAATGAGCAGTTCTTC
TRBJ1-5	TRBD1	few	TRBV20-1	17	CSARDYLNRGEGQPQHF	TGCAGTGCTAGAGATTACCTGAACAGGGGTGAAGGGCAGCCCCAGCATTTT
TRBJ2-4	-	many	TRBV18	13	CASSPLWENIQYF	TGTGCCAGCTCACCATTATGGGAAAACATTCAGTACTTC
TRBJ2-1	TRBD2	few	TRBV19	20	CASSVSGRGPRPLYYNEQFF	TGTGCCAGTAGTGTTAGCGGGAGGGGCCCCCGACCCCTCTACTACAATGAGCAGTTCTTC